The T cell receptor beta chain described here comes from a study of OX40 agonist ivuxolimab in advanced cancers. Study in general: Earlier treatment with anti-PD-1, anti-PD-L1 or anti-CTLA-4 was permitted, and roughly 40% had received some. Of the patients, three showed partial responses, one with hepatocellular carcinoma and two with cutaneous melanoma.

With regard to this clone: Its antigen is undetermined.

Assay: immunoSEQ multiplex PCR; the TCRdb copy retains only in-frame clones and omits some. The sample shows some 60,000 clones, 75% to 95% of them seen only once. Trimming took 4 bases from V and 6 from J; bases not matched to a gene: 4. The V gene's germline CDR1 is MGHDK and CDR2 SYGVNS. CDR3 length: 14 residues. The study, taken as a whole, reports: Clonal expansion by week 6 occurred in CD4+ and CD8+ blood T cells (at 0.1 to 3.0 mg/kg).

The chain has TRBV25-1 and TRBJ2-7; 12 bases align to TRBD1. Sequencing used CD4+ or CD8+ T cells sorted from blood, obtained in a trial of the OX40 agonist ivuxolimab. The receptor was isolated from an adult with an advanced solid tumor such as melanoma, head and neck, liver or kidney cancer. Here the CDR3 reads CASSGGTGGSEQYF. The CDR3, as DNA: TGTGCCAGCAGTGGGGGGACAGGGGGCTCCGAGCAGTACTTC.